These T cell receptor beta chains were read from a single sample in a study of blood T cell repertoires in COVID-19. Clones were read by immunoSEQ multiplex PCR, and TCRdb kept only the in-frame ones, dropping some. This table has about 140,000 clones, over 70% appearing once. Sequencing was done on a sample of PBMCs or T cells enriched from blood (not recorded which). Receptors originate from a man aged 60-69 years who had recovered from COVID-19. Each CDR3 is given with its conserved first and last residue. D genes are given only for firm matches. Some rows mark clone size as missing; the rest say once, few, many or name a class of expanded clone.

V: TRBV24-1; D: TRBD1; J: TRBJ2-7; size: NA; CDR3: CATSDFGRGPGEQYF; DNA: TGTGCCACCAGTGATTTTGGCAGGGGGCCAGGAGAGCAGTACTTC
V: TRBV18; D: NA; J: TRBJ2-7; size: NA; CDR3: CASSRDLAHPGEQYF; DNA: TGTGCCAGCTCACGGGACCTAGCGCACCCGGGGGAGCAGTACTTC
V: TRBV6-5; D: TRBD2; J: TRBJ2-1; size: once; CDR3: CASRPLAGGYEQFF; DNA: TGTGCCAGCAGGCCTCTAGCGGGAGGTTATGAGCAGTTCTTC
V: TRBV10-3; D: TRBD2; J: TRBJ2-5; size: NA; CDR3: CASGPGLVRAETQYF; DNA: TGTGCCAGCGGACCGGGACTAGTAAGGGCAGAGACCCAGTACTTC
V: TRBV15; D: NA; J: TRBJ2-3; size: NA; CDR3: CATSAPRGSGTDTQYF; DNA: TGTGCCACCAGCGCCCCAAGGGGCTCGGGCACAGATACGCAGTATTTT
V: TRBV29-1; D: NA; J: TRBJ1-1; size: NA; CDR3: CSLVRGSNEAFF; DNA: TGCAGCCTAGTACGGGGGTCGAATGAAGCTTTCTTT
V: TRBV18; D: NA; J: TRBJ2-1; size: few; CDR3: CASTFAVDEQFF; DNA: TGTGCCAGCACGTTTGCGGTGGATGAGCAGTTCTTC
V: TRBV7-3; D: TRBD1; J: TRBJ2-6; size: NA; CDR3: CASSTTGLGSGANVLTF; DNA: TGTGCCAGCAGCACGACAGGGCTAGGGTCTGGGGCCAACGTCCTGACTTTC
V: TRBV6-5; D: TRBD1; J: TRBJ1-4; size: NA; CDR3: CASSMRAGGEKLFF; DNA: TGTGCCAGCAGCATGAGGGCAGGGGGCGAAAAACTGTTTTTT
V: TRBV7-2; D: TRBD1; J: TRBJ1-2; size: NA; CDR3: CASSDRTGVGSYGYTF; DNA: TGTGCCAGCAGCGACCGGACAGGCGTGGGGTCCTATGGCTACACCTTC
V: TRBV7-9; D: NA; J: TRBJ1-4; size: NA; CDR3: CASSSHIRNEKLFF; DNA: TGTGCCAGCAGCTCTCACATAAGAAATGAAAAACTGTTTTTT
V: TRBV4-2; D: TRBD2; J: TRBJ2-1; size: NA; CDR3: CASSPELAGNEQFF; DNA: TGTGCCAGCAGCCCAGAACTAGCGGGGAATGAGCAGTTCTTC
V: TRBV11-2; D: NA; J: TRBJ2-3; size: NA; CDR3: CASSLRGRGVDTQYF; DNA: TGTGCCAGCAGCTTAAGGGGCAGGGGGGTTGATACGCAGTATTTT
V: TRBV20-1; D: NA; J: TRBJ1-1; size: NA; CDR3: CSARRGSEAFF; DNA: TGCAGTGCTAGAAGGGGCTCTGAAGCTTTCTTT
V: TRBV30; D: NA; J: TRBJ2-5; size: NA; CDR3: CALASQETQYF; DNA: TGTGCCTTGGCTTCACAAGAGACCCAGTACTTC
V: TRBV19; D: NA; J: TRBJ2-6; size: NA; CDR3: CASNSFSGANVLTF; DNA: TGTGCCAGTAACAGTTTCTCTGGGGCCAACGTCCTGACTTTC
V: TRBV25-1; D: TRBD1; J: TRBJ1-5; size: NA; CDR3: CASRETGDGQPQHF; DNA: TGTGCCAGCAGAGAGACAGGGGACGGTCAGCCCCAGCATTTT
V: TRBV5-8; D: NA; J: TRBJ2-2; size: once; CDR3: CASSAGQKNTGELFF; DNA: TGTGCCAGCAGTGCAGGACAGAAGAACACCGGGGAGCTGTTTTTT
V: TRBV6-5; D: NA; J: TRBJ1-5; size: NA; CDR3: CASSYAPGQGPQHF; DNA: TGTGCCAGCAGTTACGCGCCGGGACAAGGACCCCAGCATTTT
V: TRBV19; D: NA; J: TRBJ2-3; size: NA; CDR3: CASSPGVADTQYF; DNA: TGTGCCAGTAGTCCAGGGGTGGCAGATACGCAGTATTTT
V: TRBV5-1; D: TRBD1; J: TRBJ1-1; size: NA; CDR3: CASNRGDGDTEAFF; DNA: TGCGCCAGCAACAGGGGAGATGGGGACACTGAAGCTTTCTTT
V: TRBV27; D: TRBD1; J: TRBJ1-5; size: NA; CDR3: CASSKRTGSQPQHF; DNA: TGTGCCAGCAGCAAGAGGACAGGCAGTCAGCCCCAGCATTTT
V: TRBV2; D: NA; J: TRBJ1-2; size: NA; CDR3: CASRQTVNYGYTF; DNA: TGTGCCAGCAGGCAAACGGTAAATTATGGCTACACCTTC
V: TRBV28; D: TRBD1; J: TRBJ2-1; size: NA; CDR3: CASSFEGTGHNEQFF; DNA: TGTGCCAGCAGTTTTGAAGGGACAGGTCACAATGAGCAGTTCTTC
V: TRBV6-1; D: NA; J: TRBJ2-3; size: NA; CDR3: CASSEVNTQYF; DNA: TGTGCCAGCAGTGAAGTTAATACGCAGTATTTT
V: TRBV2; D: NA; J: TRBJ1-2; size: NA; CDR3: CAGSGAHWDYGYTF; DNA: TGTGCCGGGAGCGGGGCTCACTGGGACTATGGCTACACCTTC
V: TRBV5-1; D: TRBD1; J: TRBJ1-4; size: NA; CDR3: CASSPGQGNEKLFF; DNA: TGCGCCAGCAGCCCGGGACAGGGGAATGAAAAACTGTTTTTT
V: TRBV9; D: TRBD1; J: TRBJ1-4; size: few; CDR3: CASSSQGARGEKLFF; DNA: TGTGCCAGCAGCTCTCAGGGGGCGCGGGGTGAAAAACTGTTTTTT
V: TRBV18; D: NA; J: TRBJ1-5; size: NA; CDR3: CASSLSVNQPQHF; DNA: TGTGCCAGCTCCCTCAGCGTGAATCAGCCCCAGCATTTT
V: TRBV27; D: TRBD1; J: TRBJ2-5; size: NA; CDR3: CASSFGTGGSPKTQYF; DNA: TGTGCCAGCAGTTTCGGGACAGGGGGGTCCCCGAAGACCCAGTACTTC
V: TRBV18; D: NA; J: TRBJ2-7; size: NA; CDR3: CASSPTTGGVGSYEQYF; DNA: TGTGCCAGCTCACCCACGACAGGAGGTGTTGGCTCCTACGAGCAGTACTTC
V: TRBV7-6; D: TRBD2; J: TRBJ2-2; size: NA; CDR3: CASSLTGGMNTGELFF; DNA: TGTGCCAGCAGCTTAACGGGGGGGATGAACACCGGGGAGCTGTTTTTT
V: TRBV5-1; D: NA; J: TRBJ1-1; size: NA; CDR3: CASSLDRLGGESAFF; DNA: TGCGCCAGCAGCTTGGATCGGTTAGGAGGGGAGTCTGCTTTCTTT
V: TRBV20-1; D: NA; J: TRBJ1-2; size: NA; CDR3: CSASAGNGYTF; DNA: TGCAGTGCTAGTGCCGGGAATGGCTACACCTTC
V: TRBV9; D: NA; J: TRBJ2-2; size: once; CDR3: CASSVALGATGELFF; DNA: TGTGCCAGCAGCGTAGCCCTGGGGGCCACCGGGGAGCTGTTTTTT
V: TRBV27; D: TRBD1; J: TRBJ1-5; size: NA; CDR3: CASSSGTGIGSNQPQHF; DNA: TGTGCCAGCAGTTCCGGGACAGGGATTGGAAGCAATCAGCCCCAGCATTTT
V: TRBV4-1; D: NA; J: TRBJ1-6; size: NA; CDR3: CASSQAVSPLHF; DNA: TGCGCCAGCAGCCAAGCAGTATCACCCCTCCACTTT
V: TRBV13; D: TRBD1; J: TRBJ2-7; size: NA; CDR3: CASSLDRAYEQYF; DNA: TGTGCCAGCAGCTTGGACAGGGCCTACGAGCAGTACTTC
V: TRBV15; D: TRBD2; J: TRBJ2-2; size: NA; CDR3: CATSSLGGSTGELFF; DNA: TGTGCCACCAGCAGTCTCGGGGGGAGCACCGGGGAGCTGTTTTTT
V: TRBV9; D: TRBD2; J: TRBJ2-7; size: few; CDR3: CASSVAGTSAEQYF; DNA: TGTGCCAGCAGCGTAGCCGGGACTAGTGCCGAGCAGTACTTC
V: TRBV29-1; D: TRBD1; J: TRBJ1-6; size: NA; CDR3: CSVRTRGANSPLHF; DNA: TGCAGCGTCCGGACCAGGGGGGCTAATTCACCCCTCCACTTT
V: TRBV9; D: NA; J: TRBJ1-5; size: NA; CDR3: CASSVEGAGQPQHF; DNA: TGTGCCAGCAGCGTAGAAGGCGCGGGTCAGCCCCAGCATTTT
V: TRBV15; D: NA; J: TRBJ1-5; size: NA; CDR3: CATSSDLTGTPGRGPQHF; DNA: TGTGCCACCAGCAGTGACCTCACAGGGACACCAGGTCGAGGGCCCCAGCATTTT
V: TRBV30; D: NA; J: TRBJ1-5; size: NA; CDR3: CAWSSGTKNQPQHF; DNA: TGTGCCTGGAGTAGCGGGACTAAGAATCAGCCCCAGCATTTT
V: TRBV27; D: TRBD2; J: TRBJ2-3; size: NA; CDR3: CASSLSGRAVFDTQYF; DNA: TGTGCCAGCAGTTTATCCGGGAGGGCCGTTTTTGATACGCAGTATTTT
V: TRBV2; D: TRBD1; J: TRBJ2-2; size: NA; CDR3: CASSGQVNTGELFF; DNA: TGTGCCAGCTCGGGACAGGTTAACACCGGGGAGCTGTTTTTT
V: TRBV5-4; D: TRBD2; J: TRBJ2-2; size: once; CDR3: CASSPASGVNTGELFF; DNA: TGTGCCAGCAGCCCTGCTAGCGGGGTGAACACCGGGGAGCTGTTTTTT
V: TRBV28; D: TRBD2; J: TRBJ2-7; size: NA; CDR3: CASSLPGGEQYF; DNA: TGTGCCAGCAGCTTACCGGGAGGCGAGCAGTACTTC
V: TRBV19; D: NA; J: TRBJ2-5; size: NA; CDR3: CASRLASSETQYF; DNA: TGTGCCAGTAGGCTAGCTTCTTCGGAGACCCAGTACTTC
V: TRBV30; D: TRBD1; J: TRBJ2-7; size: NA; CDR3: CAWSRNFAGGSKYEQYF; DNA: TGTGCCTGGAGTCGTAACTTTGCAGGGGGATCCAAGTACGAGCAGTACTTC
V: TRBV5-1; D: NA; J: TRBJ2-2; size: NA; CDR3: CASSLAPQKNTGELFF; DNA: TGCGCCAGCAGCTTGGCTCCACAGAAGAACACCGGGGAGCTGTTTTTT
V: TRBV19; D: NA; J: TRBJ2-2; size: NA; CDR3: CASRAGGGRGGELFF; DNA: TGTGCCAGTAGAGCTGGGGGGGGCCGAGGCGGGGAGCTGTTTTTT
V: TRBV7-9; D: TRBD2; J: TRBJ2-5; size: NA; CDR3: CASTGTSSETQYF; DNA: TGTGCCAGCACCGGGACTAGTTCAGAGACCCAGTACTTC
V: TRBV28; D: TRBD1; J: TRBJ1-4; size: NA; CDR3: CASRPGQVNEKLFF; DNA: TGTGCCAGCAGGCCGGGACAGGTTAATGAAAAACTGTTTTTT